This TCR beta chain was sequenced during a study of identical twins. MiXCR, run by TCRdb on the 5' RACE reads, gives a single entry per CDR3 protein. The repertoire consists of 1.5 million or so distinct CDR3 sequences, with about 30% occurring once and the leading ten covering around 0.25%. Germline loops: CDR1 DFQATT, CDR2 SNEGSKA (reference sequence). The CDR3 is 13 amino acids. With 3 bases clipped from V and 8 bases from J, the junction kept 2 bases outside the gene matches. This clonotype was counted between two and nine times. This clonotype originated in a newborn girl in good health. Sequencing used cord blood. This chain links TRBV20-1 with TRBJ2-1, with TRBD2 identical over 12 bases. CDR3 amino acids: CSARTSGRHEQFF. CDR3 bases: TGCAGTGCTAGGACTAGCGGGAGACATGAGCAGTTCTTC.